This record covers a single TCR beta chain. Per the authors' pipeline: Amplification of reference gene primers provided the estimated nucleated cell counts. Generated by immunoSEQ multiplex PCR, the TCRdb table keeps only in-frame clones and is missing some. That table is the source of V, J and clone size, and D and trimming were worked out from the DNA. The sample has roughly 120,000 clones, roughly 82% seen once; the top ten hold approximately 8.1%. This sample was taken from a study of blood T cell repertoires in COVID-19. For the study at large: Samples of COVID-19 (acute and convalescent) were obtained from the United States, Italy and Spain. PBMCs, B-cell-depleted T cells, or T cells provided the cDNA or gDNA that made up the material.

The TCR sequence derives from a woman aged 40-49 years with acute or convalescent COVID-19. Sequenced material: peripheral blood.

CDR3 sequence: CASRGISGNTIYF. The CDR3 nucleotides read TGTGCCAGCAGGGGCATCTCTGGAAACACCATATATTTT. The chain uses TRBV6-5 and TRBJ1-3; D gene uncertain. V was trimmed by 6 bases and J by 0 bases, leaving 6 bases between them. The germline V gene has CDR1 MNHEY and CDR2 SVGAGI. The CDR3 is 13 residues long.